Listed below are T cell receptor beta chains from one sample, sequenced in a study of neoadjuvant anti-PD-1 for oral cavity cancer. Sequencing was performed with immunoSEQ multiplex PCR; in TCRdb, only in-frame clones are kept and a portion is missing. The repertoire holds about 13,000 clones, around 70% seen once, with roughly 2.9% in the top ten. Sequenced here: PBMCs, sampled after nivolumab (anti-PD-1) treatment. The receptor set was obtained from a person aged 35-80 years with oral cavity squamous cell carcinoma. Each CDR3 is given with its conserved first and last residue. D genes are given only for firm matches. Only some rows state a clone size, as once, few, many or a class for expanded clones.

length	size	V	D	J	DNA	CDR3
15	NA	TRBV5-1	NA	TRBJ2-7	TGCGCCAGCAGCGACGGCCCGGGGGAATCCTACGAGCAGTACTTC	CASSDGPGESYEQYF
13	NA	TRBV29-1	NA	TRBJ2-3	TGCAGCGTACAGGGTCGGGTCACAGATACGCAGTATTTT	CSVQGRVTDTQYF
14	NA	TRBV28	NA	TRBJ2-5	TGTGCCAGCTCCGGGGGTACGTACCAAGAGACCCAGTACTTC	CASSGGTYQETQYF
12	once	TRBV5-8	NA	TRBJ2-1	TGTGCCAGCAGCCCCCTTAGCGATGAGCAGTTCTTC	CASSPLSDEQFF
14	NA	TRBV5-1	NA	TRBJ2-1	TGCGCCAGCAGCATCCCCGGGGCTAACAATGAGCAGTTCTTC	CASSIPGANNEQFF
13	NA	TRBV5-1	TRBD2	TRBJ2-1	TGCGCCAGCAGCTTTGGGACTAACAATGAGCAGTTCTTC	CASSFGTNNEQFF
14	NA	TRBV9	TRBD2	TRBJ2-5	TGTGCCAGCAGCGCTAGCGGGAGGGATGAGACCCAGTACTTC	CASSASGRDETQYF
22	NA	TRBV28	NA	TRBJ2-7	TGTGCCAGCAGTTCGGGACTCCCACCCTCCGTTACGAGCGGCGCACCCCCTATCGAGCAGTACTTC	CASSSGLPPSVTSGAPPIEQYF
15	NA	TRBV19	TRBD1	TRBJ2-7	TGTGCCAGTAGTCCCGGGACAGGTTACTCCTACGAGCAGTACTTC	CASSPGTGYSYEQYF
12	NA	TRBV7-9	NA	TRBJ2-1	TGTGCCAGCAGCCCCAAGTCGGATGAGCAGTTCTTC	CASSPKSDEQFF
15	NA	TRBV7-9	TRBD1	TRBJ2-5	TGTGCCAGCAGCCCAGGGACAGGGGGCCAAGAGACCCAGTACTTC	CASSPGTGGQETQYF
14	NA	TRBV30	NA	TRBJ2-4	TGTGCTACCGCCCGGGGGAGGGCCAAAAACATTCAGTACTTC	CATARGRAKNIQYF
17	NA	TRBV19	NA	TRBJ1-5	TGTGCCAGTAGTACTAAAACACCAAAGTCGGGCGATCAGCCCCAGCATTTT	CASSTKTPKSGDQPQHF
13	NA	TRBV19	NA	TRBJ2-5	TGTGCCAGTAGTATGGTACAGCAAGAGACCCAGTACTTC	CASSMVQQETQYF
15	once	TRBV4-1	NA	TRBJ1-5	TGCGCCAGCAGCCAAGAGACGGAGCGCAATCAGCCCCAGCATTTT	CASSQETERNQPQHF
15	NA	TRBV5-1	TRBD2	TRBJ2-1	TGCGCCAGCAGCTCTGGAGCTAGCGGGAGTAATGAGCAGTTCTTC	CASSSGASGSNEQFF
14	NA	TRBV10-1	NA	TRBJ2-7	TGCGCCAGCTCTGAGACAGGTGCCTCGACGGAGCAGTACTTC	CASSETGASTEQYF
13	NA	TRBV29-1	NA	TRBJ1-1	TGCAGCGTTGAAGGGGGCGTAGTCTCTGAAGCTTTCTTT	CSVEGGVVSEAFF
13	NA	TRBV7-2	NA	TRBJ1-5	TGTGCCAGCAGCTTAGGGAGGAGACAGCCCCAGCATTTT	CASSLGRRQPQHF
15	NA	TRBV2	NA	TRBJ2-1	TGTGCCAGCAGTGACGGTATGAGCTCCTACAATGAGCAGTTCTTC	CASSDGMSSYNEQFF
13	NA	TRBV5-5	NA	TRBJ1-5	TGTGCCAGCAGCTTACAGGGACCTCAGCCCCAGCATTTT	CASSLQGPQPQHF
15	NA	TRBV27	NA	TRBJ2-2	TGTGCCAGCACTCCAGAAGGACGGATCACCGGGGAGCTGTTTTTT	CASTPEGRITGELFF
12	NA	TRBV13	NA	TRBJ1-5	TGTGCCAGCAGCTTAGTGGAGGGGCCCCAGCATTTT	CASSLVEGPQHF
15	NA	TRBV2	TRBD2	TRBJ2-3	TGTGCCAGCAGTGTACGCGGGAGGTACACAGATACGCAGTATTTT	CASSVRGRYTDTQYF
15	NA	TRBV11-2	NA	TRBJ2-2	TGTGCCAGCGGAAGGACAGATACGAACACCGGGGAGCTGTTTTTT	CASGRTDTNTGELFF
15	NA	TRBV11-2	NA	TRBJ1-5	TGTGCCAGCAGCTTAGACGGACTTTACAATCAGCCCCAGCATTTT	CASSLDGLYNQPQHF
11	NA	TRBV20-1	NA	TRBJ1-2	TGCAGTGCTATCACAGGGAGAGGCTACACCTTC	CSAITGRGYTF
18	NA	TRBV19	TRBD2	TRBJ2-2	TGTGCCAGTAGTAAATCTAGCGGGAGAGGATGGGTAGGCGGGGAGCTGTTTTTT	CASSKSSGRGWVGGELFF
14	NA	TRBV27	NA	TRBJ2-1	TGTGCCAGCAGTTTGGTTGAATCCTACAATGAGCAGTTCTTC	CASSLVESYNEQFF
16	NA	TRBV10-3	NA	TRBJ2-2	TGTGCCATCAGTGAGTCTAGATCCTCGGTCTCCGGGGAGCTGTTTTTT	CAISESRSSVSGELFF
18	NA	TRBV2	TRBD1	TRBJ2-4	TGTGCCAGCGGAAGCCGGGACAGGGCCCTCATAGCCAAAAACATTCAGTACTTC	CASGSRDRALIAKNIQYF
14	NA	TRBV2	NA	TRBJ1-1	TGTGCCAGCAGCATCGAGGTTCTGAACACTGAAGCTTTCTTT	CASSIEVLNTEAFF
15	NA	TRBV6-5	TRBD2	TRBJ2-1	TGTGCCAGCAGTTTTACTAGCGGGAGGGCCGGGGAGCAGTTCTTC	CASSFTSGRAGEQFF
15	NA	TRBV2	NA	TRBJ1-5	TGTGCCAGCAGTGTGATGGGAGGAGGTATAGAGCCCCAGCATTTT	CASSVMGGGIEPQHF
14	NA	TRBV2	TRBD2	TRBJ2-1	TGTGCCAGCAGTGGACTAGCGTACGACAATGAGCAGTTCTTC	CASSGLAYDNEQFF
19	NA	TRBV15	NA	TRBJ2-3	TGTGCCACCAGCAGAGATTATTCGGGACTCTCAAAACCCACAGATACGCAGTATTTT	CATSRDYSGLSKPTDTQYF
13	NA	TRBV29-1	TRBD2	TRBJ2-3	TGCAGCTTTAGCGGGACTAGCACAGATACGCAGTATTTT	CSFSGTSTDTQYF
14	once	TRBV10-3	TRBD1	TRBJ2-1	TGTGCCACTTACCGGGACAGGGGTTACAATGAGCAGTTCTTC	CATYRDRGYNEQFF
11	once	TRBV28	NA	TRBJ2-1	TGTGCCAGCGCCTCGAACAATGAGCAGTTCTTC	CASASNNEQFF
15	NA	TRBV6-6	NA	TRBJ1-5	TGTGCCAGCAGTGACCAGGGTTGGGGCAATCAGCCCCAGCATTTT	CASSDQGWGNQPQHF
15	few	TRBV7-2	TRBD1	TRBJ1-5	TGTGCCAGCAGCCTAGGGACAGGGCTTAATCAGCCCCAGCATTTT	CASSLGTGLNQPQHF
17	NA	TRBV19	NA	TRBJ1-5	TGTGCCAGTAGTATATTAGGCAGGCTTTATAGCAATCAGCCCCAGCATTTT	CASSILGRLYSNQPQHF
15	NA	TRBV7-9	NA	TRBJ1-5	TGTGCCAGCAGCCCGACCTGGGGACCCAATCAGCCCCAGCATTTT	CASSPTWGPNQPQHF
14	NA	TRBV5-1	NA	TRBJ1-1	TGCGCCAGCAGCGCCAGAGACCTAAACACTGAAGCTTTCTTT	CASSARDLNTEAFF
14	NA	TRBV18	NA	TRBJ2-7	TGTGCCAGCTCACCACCGCCAGGGTCCTACGAGCAGTACTTC	CASSPPPGSYEQYF
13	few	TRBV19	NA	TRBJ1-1	TGTGCCAGTACCCTAGGGCGAGGAGCTGAAGCTTTCTTT	CASTLGRGAEAFF
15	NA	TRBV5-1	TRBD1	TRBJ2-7	TGCGCCAGCAGCTTGGGACAGGGAGAGTCCTACGAGCAGTACTTC	CASSLGQGESYEQYF